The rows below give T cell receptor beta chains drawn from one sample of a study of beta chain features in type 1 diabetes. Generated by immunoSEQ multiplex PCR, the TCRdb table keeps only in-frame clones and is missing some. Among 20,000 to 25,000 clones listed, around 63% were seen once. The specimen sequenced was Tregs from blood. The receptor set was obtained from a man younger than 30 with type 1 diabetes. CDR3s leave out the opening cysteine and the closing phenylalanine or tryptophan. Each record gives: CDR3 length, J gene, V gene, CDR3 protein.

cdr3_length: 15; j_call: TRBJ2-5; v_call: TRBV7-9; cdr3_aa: ASSLKGGRVGTVTQY
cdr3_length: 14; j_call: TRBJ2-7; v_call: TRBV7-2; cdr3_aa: ASSFLAGRVPSEQY
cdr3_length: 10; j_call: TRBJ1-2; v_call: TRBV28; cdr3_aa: ASSSQGAGYT
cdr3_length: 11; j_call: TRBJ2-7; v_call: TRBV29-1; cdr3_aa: SVLVGASYEQY
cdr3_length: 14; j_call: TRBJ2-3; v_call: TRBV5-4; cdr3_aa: ASSLTSGFSTDTQY
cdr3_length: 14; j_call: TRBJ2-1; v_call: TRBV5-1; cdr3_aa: ASSFRLAGGVGEQF
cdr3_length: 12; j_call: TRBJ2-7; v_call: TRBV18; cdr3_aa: ASSPPNNLYEQY
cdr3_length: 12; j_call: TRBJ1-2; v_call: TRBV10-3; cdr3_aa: ATLTDRVNYGYT
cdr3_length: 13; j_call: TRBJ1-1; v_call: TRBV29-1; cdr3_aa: SVVQKLHMNTEAF
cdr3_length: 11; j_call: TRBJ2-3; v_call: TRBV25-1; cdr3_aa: ASSEARQGTQY
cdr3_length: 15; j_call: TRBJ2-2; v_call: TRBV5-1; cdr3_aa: ASSLVLLGDHTGELF
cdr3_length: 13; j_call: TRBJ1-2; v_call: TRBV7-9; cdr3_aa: ASSFRQGGVIGYT
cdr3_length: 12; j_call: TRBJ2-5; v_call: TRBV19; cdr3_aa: ASSIPGLFETQY
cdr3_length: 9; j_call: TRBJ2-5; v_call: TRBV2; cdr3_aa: ASTPVLEQY
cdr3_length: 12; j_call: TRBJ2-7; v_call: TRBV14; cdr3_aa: ASSLRGPTYEQY
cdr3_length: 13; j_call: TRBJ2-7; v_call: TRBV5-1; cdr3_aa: ASSYSGQGAYEQY
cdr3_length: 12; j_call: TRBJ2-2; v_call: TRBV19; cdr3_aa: ASVRGGGTGELF
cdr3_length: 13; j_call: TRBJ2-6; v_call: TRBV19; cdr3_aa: ASSLFQAGANVLT
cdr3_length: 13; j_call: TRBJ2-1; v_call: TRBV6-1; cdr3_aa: ASRRGQNFFSEQF
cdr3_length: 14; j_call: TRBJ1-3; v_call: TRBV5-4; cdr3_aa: ASSRQGPFSGNTIY
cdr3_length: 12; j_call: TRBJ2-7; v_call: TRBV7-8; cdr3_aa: ASSLSPSLYEQY
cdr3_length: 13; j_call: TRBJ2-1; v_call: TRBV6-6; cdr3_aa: ASKDGGRGYNEQF
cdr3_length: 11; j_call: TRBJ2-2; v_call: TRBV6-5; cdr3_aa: ASSSSFTGELF
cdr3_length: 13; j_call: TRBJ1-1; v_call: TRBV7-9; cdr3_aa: ASSSRGQWNTEAF
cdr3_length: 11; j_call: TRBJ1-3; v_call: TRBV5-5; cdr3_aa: ASSITPGNTIY
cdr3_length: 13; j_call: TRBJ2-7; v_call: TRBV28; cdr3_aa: ASSLLAGGALEQY
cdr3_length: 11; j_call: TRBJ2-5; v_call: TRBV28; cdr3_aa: ATLQGDQETQY
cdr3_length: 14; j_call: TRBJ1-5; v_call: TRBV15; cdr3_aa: ATSREPGQPLRPQH
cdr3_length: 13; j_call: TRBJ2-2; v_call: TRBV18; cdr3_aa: ASSPGTPNTGELF
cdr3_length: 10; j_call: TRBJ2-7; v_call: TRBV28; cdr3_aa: ASSLGPGEQY
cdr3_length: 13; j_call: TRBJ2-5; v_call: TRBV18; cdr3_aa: ASSPRQGTGETQY
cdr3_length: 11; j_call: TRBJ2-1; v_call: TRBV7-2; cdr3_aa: ASSVRAWHEQF
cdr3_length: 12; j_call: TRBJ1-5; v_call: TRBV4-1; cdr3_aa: ASSQGPRDSRII
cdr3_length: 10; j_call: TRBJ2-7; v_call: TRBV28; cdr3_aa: ASRVVSGLPY
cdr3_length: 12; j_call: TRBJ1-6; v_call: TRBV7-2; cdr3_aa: ASRGQGTASPLH
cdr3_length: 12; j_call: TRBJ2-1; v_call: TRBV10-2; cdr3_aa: ASTGQLEYNEQF
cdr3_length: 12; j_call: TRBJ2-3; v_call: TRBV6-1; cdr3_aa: ASSVQRGTDTQY
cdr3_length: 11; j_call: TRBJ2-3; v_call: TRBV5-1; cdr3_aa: ASSVELADTQY
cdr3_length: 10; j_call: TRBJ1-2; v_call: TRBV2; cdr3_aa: ASRGDRGHCT
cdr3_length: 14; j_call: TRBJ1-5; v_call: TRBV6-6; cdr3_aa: ASSLHRVMGNQPQH
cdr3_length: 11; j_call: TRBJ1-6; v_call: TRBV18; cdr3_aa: ASSPRGNSPLH
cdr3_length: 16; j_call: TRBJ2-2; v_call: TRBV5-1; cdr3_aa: ATSDSPATIANTGELF
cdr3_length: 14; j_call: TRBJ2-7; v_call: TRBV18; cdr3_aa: ASSPPRAGGIYEQY
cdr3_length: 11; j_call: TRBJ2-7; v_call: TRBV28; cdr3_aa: ASSRDSSYEQY
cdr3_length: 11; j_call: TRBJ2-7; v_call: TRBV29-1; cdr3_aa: SVLPGQGAEQY
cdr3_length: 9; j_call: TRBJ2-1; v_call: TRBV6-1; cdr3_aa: ASSARNEQF
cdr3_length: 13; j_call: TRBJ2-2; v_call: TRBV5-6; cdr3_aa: ASSLGQKRVGELF
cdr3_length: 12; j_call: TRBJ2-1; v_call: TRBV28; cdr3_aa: AIPIWKKGRGQF
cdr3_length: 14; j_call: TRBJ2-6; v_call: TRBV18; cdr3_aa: ASSPPRGPGANVLT
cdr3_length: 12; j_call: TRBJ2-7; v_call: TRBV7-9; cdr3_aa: ASSPKQGSYEQY
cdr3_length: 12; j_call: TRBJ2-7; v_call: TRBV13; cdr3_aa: ASSLLAGSPEQY